The 22 T cell receptor beta chains listed next were all sequenced from one sample in a study of blood T cell repertoires in COVID-19. Data came from immunoSEQ multiplex PCR; TCRdb stores just in-frame clones and leaves some out. The sample has about 120,000 clones; around 84% are singletons. Sequencing was done on a sample of peripheral blood. Source of these receptors: a man aged 35-49 years with acute or convalescent COVID-19.

This clone was detected only once. The chain combines TRBV5-1 with TRBJ1-2, with TRBD1 matching over 7 bases. The V segment lost 0 bases and the J segment 4 bases; nucleotides outside the gene matches: 9. The V gene's germline CDR1 is SGHRS and CDR2 YFSETQ. The CDR3 consists of 16 residues. The CDR3 here is CASSLGGQSGSYGYTF. CDR3 sequence (DNA): TGCGCCAGCAGCTTGGGGGGACAGTCGGGAAGCTATGGCTACACCTTC. Looking up the rest from reference TRBV5-1 and TRBJ1-2 gives the full variable domain: KAGVTQTPRYLIKTRGQQVTLSCSPISGHRSVSWYQQTPGQGLQFLFEYFSETQRNKGNFPGRFSGRQFSNSRSEMNVSTLELGDSALYLCASSLGGQSGSYGYTFGSGTRLTVV.

The chain employs TRBV14 and TRBJ1-3; TRBD1 might be the D (5 bases). The CDR3 sequence is 16 residues long. In germline, CDR1 is SGHDN, CDR2 FVKESK. V lost 3 bases, J lost 1 base, and 13 bases lay in between. The CDR3: CASSHRGRSSGNTIYF. DNA of the CDR3: TGTGCCAGCAGCCACCGGGGGAGGTCATCTGGAAACACCATATATTTT.

V is TRBV7-8 and J is TRBJ2-1; perhaps TRBD2 as D (5 bases). The CDR3 is 11 amino acids. Germline V gene data show CDR1 as SGHVS and CDR2 as FQNEAQ. The V and J ends lost 1 base and 15 bases respectively, with 10 bases between them. The CDR3 sequence is CASSLEAGPFF. The CDR3 DNA follows: TGTGCCAGCAGCTTAGAGGCGGGCCCGTTCTTC.

This clone showed up just once. The chain has TRBV29-1 and TRBJ1-2; TRBD1 agrees at 7 bases. This CDR3 comprises 13 residues. Germline CDR1 is SQVTM and CDR2 is ANQGSEA. Trimming at V came to 7 bases and at J to 8 bases, leaving 13 bases not matched to a gene. The CDR3 nucleotides read TGCAGCGCCTACCGGGACAGCCTCCTGGGCTACACCTTC. It codes for CSAYRDSLLGYTF.

The V and J genes are TRBV7-2 and TRBJ1-3, with D hard to call. CDR1 is SGHTA, CDR2 FQGNSA, per germline. Deletions cut 1 base from V and 8 bases from J, with 12 bases between. The CDR3 sequence is 14 residues long. The CDR3 reads CASSLGAPSDTIYF. As DNA, the CDR3 is TGTGCCAGCAGCTTAGGAGCCCCCTCGGACACCATATATTTT.

V usage is TRBV6-5 and J usage is TRBJ1-2, with no clear D. Germline V gene data show CDR1 as MNHEY and CDR2 as SVGAGI. Trimming took 4 bases from V and 5 from J, leaving 5 bases between them. CDR3 length equals 11 residues. The CDR3 is CASSSLYGYTF. In DNA, the CDR3 is TGTGCCAGCAGTTCACTTTATGGCTACACCTTC.

This chain uses TRBV5-5 with TRBJ2-5; 7 bases agree with TRBD1. The CDR3 is 16 residues long. Germline lookup yields CDR1 SGHKS and CDR2 YYEKEE (reference sequence). V dropped 2 bases and J dropped 4; count of bases not matched to a gene: 11. The DNA of the CDR3 is TGTGCCAGCAGCTTTAGCCAAGGGGGCGTGGGAGAGACCCAGTACTTC. Translating gives CASSFSQGGVGETQYF.

This clone was seen more than once but under ten times. The chain links TRBV7-2 to TRBJ2-7; 11 nucleotides line up with TRBD2. This CDR3 comprises 16 residues. Germline loops: CDR1 SGHTA, CDR2 FQGNSA. With V trimmed by 5 bases and J by 2 bases, 8 bases remained unmatched. CDR3 loop: CASSASLSGGAYEQYF. CDR3 coding DNA: TGTGCCAGCAGCGCATCTCTTAGCGGGGGGGCCTACGAGCAGTACTTC.

The chain has TRBV6-1 and TRBJ2-5; 7 bases are a match to TRBD1. CDR1 is MNHNS and CDR2 is SASEGT in the germline V gene. V shed 5 bases and J 5 bases; nucleotides not matched to a gene: 5. This CDR3 contains 13 residues. The CDR3 protein is CASSFDRVETQYF. CDR3 DNA sequence: TGTGCCAGCAGTTTCGACAGGGTGGAGACCCAGTACTTC.

The V and J genes are TRBV19 and TRBJ1-2, with TRBD1 identical over 9 bases. J gave up 1 base and V 5 bases, and 2 bases lay outside the gene matches. The germline V gene encodes CDR1 LNHDA and CDR2 SQIVND (reference sequence). The CDR3 consists of 14 residues. CDR3 coding DNA: TGTGCCAGTAGTCGGACAGGGGATAACTATGGCTACACCTTC. Residues: CASSRTGDNYGYTF.

The V call is TRBV10-1, the J call TRBJ1-6, with TRBD1 matching over 7 bases. Germline V gene data show CDR1 as WNHNN and CDR2 as SYGVQD (reference sequence). CDR3 size: 18 residues. Trimming removed 4 bases from V and 0 bases from J; junction bases left unmatched: 9. DNA for the CDR3: TGCGCCAGCAGTGGATCGGGACAGAAGCCCTCCTATAATTCACCCCTCCACTTT. Amino acid sequence: CASSGSGQKPSYNSPLHF.

The chain uses TRBV29-1 and TRBJ2-7; 8 positions agree with TRBD2. CDR1 is SQVTM and CDR2 is ANQGSEA in the germline V gene. CDR3 length: 16 amino acids. V lost 4 bases and J lost 2; bases outside the gene matches: 13. The CDR3 protein is CSVAPQGGGRTYEQYF. The CDR3 DNA follows: TGCAGCGTTGCCCCCCAGGGCGGGGGGCGAACCTACGAGCAGTACTTC.

This chain uses TRBV24-1 with TRBJ2-5; 8 bases map to TRBD1. Germline assignment: CDR1 KGHDR and CDR2 SFDVKD. CDR3 length equals 15 residues. J was trimmed by 5 bases and V by 0 bases; bases with no gene match: 4. CDR3 protein: CATSDLLGQGETQYF. CDR3 DNA: TGTGCCACCAGTGATTTGCTCGGACAGGGTGAGACCCAGTACTTC.

This clone was detected only once. The chain recombines TRBV19 with TRBJ1-5, with 8 nucleotides matching TRBD1. The germline CDR1 and CDR2 sequences are LNHDA and SQIVND (reference sequence). Unmatched junction bases numbered 7, after V lost 3 bases and J lost 6 bases. CDR3 length equals 15 residues. As DNA, the CDR3 is TGTGCCAGTAGTATTCCCCGGACAGGGCCTCAGCCCCAGCATTTT. Protein sequence: CASSIPRTGPQPQHF.

As DNA, the CDR3 is TGTGCCAGCAGCTTATTAGGACGGGGGGGCCTCGAAGATACGCAGTATTTT. It codes for CASSLLGRGGLEDTQYF. The chain employs TRBV7-9 and TRBJ2-3; 8 bases fit TRBD2. With 2 bases clipped from V and 5 bases from J, the junction kept 12 bases outside the gene matches. CDR3 length: 17 residues. Germline CDR1 and CDR2: SEHNR and FQNEAQ (reference sequence).

The rearrangement links TRBV12-5 to TRBJ2-3; a possible D gene is TRBD2 (6 bases). The CDR3 sequence is 14 residues long. The germline V and J ends were trimmed by 2 bases and 6 bases, with 12 bases remaining between them. From germline, CDR1 is LGHNT and CDR2 FRNRAP. The CDR3 protein is CASGLQEGRDTQYF. The CDR3 bases are TGTGCTAGTGGTTTGCAAGAGGGGAGGGATACGCAGTATTTT.

The DNA for the CDR3 is TGTGCCACCAGTGATTTTGACAGGGAACTCTATGGCTACACCTTC. Encoded protein: CATSDFDRELYGYTF. This chain links TRBV24-1 with TRBJ1-2; 7 positions agree with TRBD1. V shed 1 base and J 4 bases; nucleotides not matched to a gene: 5. Looked up from germline, CDR1 is KGHDR and CDR2 is SFDVKD. The CDR3 totals 15 residues.

This chain uses TRBV7-3 with TRBJ2-2; 9 bases line up with TRBD2. Germline V gene lookup returns CDR1 SGHTA and CDR2 FQGTGA. This CDR3 is 15 amino acids long. Trimming took 5 bases from V and 5 from J; bases not matched to a gene: 6. The CDR3: CASSLTSGWTGELFF. The CDR3 DNA reads TGTGCCAGCAGCCTTACTAGCGGGTGGACCGGGGAGCTGTTTTTT.

This clone was counted a single time. The rearrangement links TRBV19 to TRBJ2-6, with a weak D call TRBD2 (5 bases). The CDR3 is 17 residues long. In germline, CDR1 is LNHDA, CDR2 SQIVND (reference sequence). V was shortened by 2 bases and J by 1 base, with 12 bases between the two germline ends. The CDR3 is CASSISGISSGANVLTF. The DNA for the CDR3 is TGTGCCAGTAGTATATCGGGGATTAGTTCTGGGGCCAACGTCCTGACTTTC.

This chain joins TRBV3-1 (or the pseudogene TRBV3-2) and TRBJ2-3; 8 bases agree with TRBD2. The J segment lost 1 base and the V segment lost 6 bases, leaving 9 bases of the junction unmatched. Per the germline V gene, CDR1 is LGHDT and CDR2 is YNNKEL (reference sequence). There are 16 residues in the CDR3. The CDR3, as DNA: TGTGCCAGCAGAGGTCCACGGGGGGGTGGCACAGATACGCAGTATTTT. This encodes CASRGPRGGGTDTQYF.

CDR3 amino acids: CASSPGQANTGELFF. In DNA, the CDR3 is TGTGCCAGCTCACCGGGACAGGCAAACACCGGGGAGCTGTTTTTT. The chain carries TRBV18 and TRBJ2-2, with 8 bases fitting TRBD1. Germline assignment: CDR1 KGHSH and CDR2 LQKENI. Trimming removed 3 bases from V and 2 bases from J; junction bases left unmatched: 2. The CDR3 runs 15 residues.

This clone occurred once. The chain recombines TRBV19 with TRBJ1-1, with 10 bases lining up with TRBD1. The CDR3 is made up of 17 amino acids. Germline loops: CDR1 LNHDA, CDR2 SQIVND (reference sequence). J was trimmed by 1 base and V by 4 bases; bases with no gene match: 9. The CDR3 bases are TGTGCCAGTAGTAGAGAGGGACAGGGGACGCGGAACACTGAAGCTTTCTTT. Protein: CASSREGQGTRNTEAFF.